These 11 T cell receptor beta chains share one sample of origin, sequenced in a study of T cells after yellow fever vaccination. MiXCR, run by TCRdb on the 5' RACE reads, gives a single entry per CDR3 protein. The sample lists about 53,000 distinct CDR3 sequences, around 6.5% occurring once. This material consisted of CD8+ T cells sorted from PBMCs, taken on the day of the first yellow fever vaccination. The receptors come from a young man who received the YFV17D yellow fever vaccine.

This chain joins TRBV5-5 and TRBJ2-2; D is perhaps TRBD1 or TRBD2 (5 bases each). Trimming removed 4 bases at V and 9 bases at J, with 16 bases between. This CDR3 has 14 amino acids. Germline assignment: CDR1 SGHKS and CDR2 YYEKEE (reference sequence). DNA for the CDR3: TGTGCCAGCAGCCCGGGGCCGAACTGCTGGGAGCTGTTTTTT. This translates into CASSPGPNCWELFF.

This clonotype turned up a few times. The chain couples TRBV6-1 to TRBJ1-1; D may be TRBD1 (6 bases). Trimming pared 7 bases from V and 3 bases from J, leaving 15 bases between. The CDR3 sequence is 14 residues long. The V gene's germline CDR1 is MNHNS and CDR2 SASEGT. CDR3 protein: CASNPGGGHTEAFF. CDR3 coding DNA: TGTGCCAGCAACCCGGGAGGGGGGCACACTGAAGCTTTCTTT.

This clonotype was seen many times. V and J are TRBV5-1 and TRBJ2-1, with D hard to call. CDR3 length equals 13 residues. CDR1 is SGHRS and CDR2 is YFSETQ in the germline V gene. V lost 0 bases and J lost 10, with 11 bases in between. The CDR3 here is CASSLARGAEQFF. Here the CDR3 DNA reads TGCGCCAGCAGCTTGGCCAGAGGAGCGGAGCAGTTCTTC. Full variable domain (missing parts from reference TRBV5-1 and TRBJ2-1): KAGVTQTPRYLIKTRGQQVTLSCSPISGHRSVSWYQQTPGQGLQFLFEYFSETQRNKGNFPGRFSGRQFSNSRSEMNVSTLELGDSALYLCASSLARGAEQFFGPGTRLTVL.

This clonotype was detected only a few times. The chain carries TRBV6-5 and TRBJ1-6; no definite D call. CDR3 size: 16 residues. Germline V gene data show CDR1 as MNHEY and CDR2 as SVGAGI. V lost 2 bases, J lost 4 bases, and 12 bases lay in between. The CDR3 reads CASSYMLPHYNSPLHF. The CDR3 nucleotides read TGTGCCAGCAGTTACATGCTTCCTCATTATAATTCACCCCTCCACTTT.

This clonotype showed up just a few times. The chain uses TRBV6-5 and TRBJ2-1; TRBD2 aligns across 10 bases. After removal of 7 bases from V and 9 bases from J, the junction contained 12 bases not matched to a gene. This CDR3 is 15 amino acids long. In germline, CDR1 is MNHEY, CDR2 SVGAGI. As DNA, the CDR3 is TGTGCCAGCACAAAAGTGAGCGGGGGGGTCAGTGAGCAGTTCTTC. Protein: CASTKVSGGVSEQFF.

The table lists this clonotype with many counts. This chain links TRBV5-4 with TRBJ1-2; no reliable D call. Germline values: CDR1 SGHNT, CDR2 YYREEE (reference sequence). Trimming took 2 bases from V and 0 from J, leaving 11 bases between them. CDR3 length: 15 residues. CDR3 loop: CASSFGQAPNYGYTF. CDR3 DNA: TGTGCCAGCAGCTTCGGTCAGGCCCCTAACTATGGCTACACCTTC.

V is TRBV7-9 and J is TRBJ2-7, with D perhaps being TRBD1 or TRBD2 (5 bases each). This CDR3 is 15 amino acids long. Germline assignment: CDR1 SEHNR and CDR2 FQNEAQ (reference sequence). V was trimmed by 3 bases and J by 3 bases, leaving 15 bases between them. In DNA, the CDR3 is TGTGCCAGCAGCTTCCGAGGGGCTGACTTCTACGAGCAGTACTTC. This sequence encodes CASSFRGADFYEQYF.

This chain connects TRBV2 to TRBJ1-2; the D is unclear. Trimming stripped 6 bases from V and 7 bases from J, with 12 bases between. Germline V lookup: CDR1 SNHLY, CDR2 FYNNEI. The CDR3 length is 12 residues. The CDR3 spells CASRYLGGGYTF. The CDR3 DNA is TGTGCCAGCAGGTATCTCGGCGGTGGCTACACCTTC. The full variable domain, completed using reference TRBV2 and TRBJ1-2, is EPEVTQTPSHQVTQMGQEVILRCVPISNHLYFYWYRQILGQKVEFLVSFYNNEISEKSEIFDDQFSVERPDGSNFTLKIRSTKLEDSAMYFCASRYLGGGYTFGSGTRLTVV.

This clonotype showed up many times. The CDR3 region has the DNA TGTGCCAGCAGTTACTGGGGGGCGCAGTATTTT. It encodes CASSYWGAQYF. The rearrangement joins TRBV6-6 to TRBJ2-3, with D possibly matching TRBD2 (6 bases). This CDR3 region has 11 residues. CDR1 and CDR2 (germline): MNHNY, SVGAGI (reference sequence). Trimming cost V 1 base and J 10 bases, with 6 bases left between them.

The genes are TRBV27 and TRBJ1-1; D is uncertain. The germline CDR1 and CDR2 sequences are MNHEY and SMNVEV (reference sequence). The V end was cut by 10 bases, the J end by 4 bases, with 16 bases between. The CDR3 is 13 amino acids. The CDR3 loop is CATFGDYFTEAFF. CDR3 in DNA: TGTGCCACCTTCGGAGACTACTTCACTGAAGCTTTCTTT.

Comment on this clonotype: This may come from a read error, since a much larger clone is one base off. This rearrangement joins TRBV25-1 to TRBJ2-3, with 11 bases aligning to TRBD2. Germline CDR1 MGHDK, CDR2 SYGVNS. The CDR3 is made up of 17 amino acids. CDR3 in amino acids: CAISEEGTSGGGDTQYF. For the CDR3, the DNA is TGTGCCATCAGTGAGGAGGGGACTAGCGGAGGTGGGGATACGCAGTATTTT.